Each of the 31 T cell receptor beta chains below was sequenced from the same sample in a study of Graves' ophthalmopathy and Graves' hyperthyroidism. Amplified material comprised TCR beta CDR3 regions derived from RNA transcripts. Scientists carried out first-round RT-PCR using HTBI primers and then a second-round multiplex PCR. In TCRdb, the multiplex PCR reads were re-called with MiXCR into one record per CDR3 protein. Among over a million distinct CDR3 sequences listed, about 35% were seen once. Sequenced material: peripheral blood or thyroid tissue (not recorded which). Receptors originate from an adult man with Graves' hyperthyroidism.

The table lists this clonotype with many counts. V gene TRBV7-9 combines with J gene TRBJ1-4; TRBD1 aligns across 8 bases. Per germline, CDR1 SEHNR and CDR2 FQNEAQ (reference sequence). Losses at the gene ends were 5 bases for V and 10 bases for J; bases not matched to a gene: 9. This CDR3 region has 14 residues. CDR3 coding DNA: TGTGCCAGCAGCCAGGGGGCGTTGTGGGGAAAACTGTTTTTT. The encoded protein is CASSQGALWGKLFF.

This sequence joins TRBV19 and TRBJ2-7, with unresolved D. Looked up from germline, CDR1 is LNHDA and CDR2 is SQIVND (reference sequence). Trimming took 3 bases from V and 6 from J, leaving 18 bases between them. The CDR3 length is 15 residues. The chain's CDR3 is CASSMSTRTRSEQYF. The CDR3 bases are TGTGCCAGTAGTATGTCGACCAGAACACGAAGCGAGCAGTACTTC.

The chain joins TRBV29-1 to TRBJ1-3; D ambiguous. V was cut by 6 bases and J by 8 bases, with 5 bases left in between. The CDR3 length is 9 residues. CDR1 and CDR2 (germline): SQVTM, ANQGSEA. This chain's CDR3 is CSVADTIYF. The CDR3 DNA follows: TGCAGCGTAGCGGACACCATATATTTT.

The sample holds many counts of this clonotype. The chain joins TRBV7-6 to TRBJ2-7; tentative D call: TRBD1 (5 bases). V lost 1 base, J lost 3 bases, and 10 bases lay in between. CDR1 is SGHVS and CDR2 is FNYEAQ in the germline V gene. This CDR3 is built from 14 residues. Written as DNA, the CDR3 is TGTGCCAGCAGCTTAGAATGGCAGGGCTACGAGCAGTACTTC. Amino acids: CASSLEWQGYEQYF.

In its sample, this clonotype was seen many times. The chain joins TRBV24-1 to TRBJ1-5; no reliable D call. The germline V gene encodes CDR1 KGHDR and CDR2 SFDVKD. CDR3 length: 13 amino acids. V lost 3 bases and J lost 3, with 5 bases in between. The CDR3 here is CATSDRANQPQHF. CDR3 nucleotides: TGTGCCACCAGTGATCGCGCCAATCAGCCCCAGCATTTT.

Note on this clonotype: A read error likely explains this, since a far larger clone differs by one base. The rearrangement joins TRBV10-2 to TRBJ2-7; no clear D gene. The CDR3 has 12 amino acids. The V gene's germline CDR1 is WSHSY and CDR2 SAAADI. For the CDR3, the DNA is TGTGCCATCAGTTTTGGGGCCTACGAGCAGTACTTC. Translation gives CAISFGAYEQYF.

CDR3: CSASRWGNTEAFF. The CDR3 nucleotides read TGCAGTGCCAGCCGGTGGGGGAACACTGAAGCTTTCTTT. The J gene is TRBJ1-1, the V gene TRBV20-1; no reliable D call. Germline V gene lookup returns CDR1 DFQATT and CDR2 SNEGSKA (reference sequence). This CDR3 is 13 amino acids long. V was pared by 6 bases and J by 1 base, with 12 bases between.

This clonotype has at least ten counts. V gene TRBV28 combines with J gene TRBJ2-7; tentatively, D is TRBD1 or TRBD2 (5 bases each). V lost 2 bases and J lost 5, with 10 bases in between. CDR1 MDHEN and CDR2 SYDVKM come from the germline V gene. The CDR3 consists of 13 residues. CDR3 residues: CASSLGTVNEQYF. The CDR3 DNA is TGTGCCAGCAGTTTAGGGACGGTAAACGAGCAGTACTTC.

The CDR3 nucleotides read TGTGCCAGCATAAACTCCCTAGCGGGAGCGGGCGAGCAGTACTTC. It specifies CASINSLAGAGEQYF. This rearrangement joins TRBV28 to TRBJ2-7; 10 positions match TRBD2. The CDR3 runs to 15 residues. Germline CDR1 and CDR2: MDHEN and SYDVKM. The ends lost 7 bases at V and 6 bases at J; junction bases unmatched: 12.

The CDR3 DNA is TGTGCCTTTCAGTGGGGCAACACTGAAGCTTTCTTT. Translating gives CAFQWGNTEAFF. The chain has TRBV10-3 and TRBJ1-1, with D possibly matching TRBD1 (5 bases). The CDR3 is 12 amino acids. Trimming pared 11 bases from V and 2 bases from J, leaving 12 bases between. Per the germline V gene, CDR1 is ENHRY and CDR2 is SYGVKD.

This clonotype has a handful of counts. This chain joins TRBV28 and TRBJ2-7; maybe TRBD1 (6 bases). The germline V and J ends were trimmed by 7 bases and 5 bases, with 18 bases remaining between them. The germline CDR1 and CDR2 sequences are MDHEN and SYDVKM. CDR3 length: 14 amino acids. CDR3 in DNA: TGTGCCAGCACCGGGATAGACAGGTTCGACGAGCAGTACTTC. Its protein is CASTGIDRFDEQYF. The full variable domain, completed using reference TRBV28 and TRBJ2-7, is DVKVTQSSRYLVKRTGEKVFLECVQDMDHENMFWYRQDPGLGLRLIYFSYDVKMKEKGDIPEGYSVSREKKERFSLILESASTNQTSMYLCASTGIDRFDEQYFGPGTRLTVT.

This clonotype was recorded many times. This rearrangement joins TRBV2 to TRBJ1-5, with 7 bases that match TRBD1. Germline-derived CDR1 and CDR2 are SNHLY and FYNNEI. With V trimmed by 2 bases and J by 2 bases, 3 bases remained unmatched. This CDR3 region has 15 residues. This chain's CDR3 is CASSENGQGNQPQHF. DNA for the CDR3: TGTGCCAGCAGTGAAAATGGACAGGGCAATCAGCCCCAGCATTTT.

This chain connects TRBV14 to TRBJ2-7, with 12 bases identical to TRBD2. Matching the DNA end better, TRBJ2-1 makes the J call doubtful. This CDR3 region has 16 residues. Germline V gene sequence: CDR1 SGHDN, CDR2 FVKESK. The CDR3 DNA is TGTGCCAGCAGCCAAGGCCTAGCGGGAGGGCAGAATGAGCAGTTCTTC. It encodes CASSQGLAGGQNEQFF.

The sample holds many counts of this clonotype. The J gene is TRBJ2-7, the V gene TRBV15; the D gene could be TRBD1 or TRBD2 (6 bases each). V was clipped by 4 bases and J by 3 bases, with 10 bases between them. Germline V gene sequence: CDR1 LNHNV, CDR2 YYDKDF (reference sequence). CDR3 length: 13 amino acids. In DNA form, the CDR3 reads TGTGCCACCAGCATAGGGGGGTACTACGAGCAGTACTTC. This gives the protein CATSIGGYYEQYF.

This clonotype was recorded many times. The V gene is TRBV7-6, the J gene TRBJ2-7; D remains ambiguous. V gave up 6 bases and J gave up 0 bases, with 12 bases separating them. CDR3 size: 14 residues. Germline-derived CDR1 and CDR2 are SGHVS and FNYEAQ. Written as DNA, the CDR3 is TGTGCCAGCAGTTCAGAGGATAGCTCCTACGAGCAGTACTTC. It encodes CASSSEDSSYEQYF.

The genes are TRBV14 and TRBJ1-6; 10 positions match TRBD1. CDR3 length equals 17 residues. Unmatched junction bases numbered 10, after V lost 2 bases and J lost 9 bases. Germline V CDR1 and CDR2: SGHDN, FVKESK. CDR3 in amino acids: CASSQLAGTGDFSPLHF. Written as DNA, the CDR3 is TGTGCCAGCAGCCAATTGGCAGGGACAGGGGATTTTTCACCCCTCCACTTT.

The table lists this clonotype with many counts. For the CDR3, the DNA is TGTGCCAGCAGCTTACTATTGGGGCAGGAGTCAACTAATGAAAAACTGTTTTTT. Translation: CASSLLLGQESTNEKLFF. The chain links TRBV7-9 to TRBJ1-4; D is possibly TRBD1 (5 bases). Trimming took off 2 bases at V and 0 bases at J, with 16 bases between the two ends. The germline CDR1 and CDR2 sequences are SEHNR and FQNEAQ (reference sequence). The CDR3 totals 18 residues.

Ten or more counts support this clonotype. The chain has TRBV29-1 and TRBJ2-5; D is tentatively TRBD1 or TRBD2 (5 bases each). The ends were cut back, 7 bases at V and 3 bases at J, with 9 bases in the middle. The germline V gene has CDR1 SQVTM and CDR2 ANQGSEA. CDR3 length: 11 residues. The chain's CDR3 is CSAGRKETQYF. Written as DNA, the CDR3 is TGCAGCGCGGGACGAAAAGAGACCCAGTACTTC.

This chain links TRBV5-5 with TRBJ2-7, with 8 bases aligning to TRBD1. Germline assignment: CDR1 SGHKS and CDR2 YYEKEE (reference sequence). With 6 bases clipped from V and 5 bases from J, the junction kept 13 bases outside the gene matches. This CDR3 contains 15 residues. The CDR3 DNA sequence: TGTGCCAGCATCCAACCGGACAGGGACGGCGACGAGCAGTACTTC. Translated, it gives CASIQPDRDGDEQYF.

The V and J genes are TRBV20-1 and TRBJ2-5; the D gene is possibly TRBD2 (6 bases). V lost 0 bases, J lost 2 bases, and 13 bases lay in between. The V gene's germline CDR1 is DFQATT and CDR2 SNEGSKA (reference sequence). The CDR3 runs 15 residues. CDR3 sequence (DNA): TGCAGTGCTAGAGAGAGGGTGGGACTGCAAGAGACCCAGTACTTC. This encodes CSARERVGLQETQYF.

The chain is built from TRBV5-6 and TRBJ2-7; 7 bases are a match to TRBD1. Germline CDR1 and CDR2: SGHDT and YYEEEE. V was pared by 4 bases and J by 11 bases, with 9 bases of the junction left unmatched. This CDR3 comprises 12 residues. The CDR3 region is CASSPGTEEKYF. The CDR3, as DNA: TGTGCCAGCAGCCCGGGGACAGAAGAAAAGTACTTC.

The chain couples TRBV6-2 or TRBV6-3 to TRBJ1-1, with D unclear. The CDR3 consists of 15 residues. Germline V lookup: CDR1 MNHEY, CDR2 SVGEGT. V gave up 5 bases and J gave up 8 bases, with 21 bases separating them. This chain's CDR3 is CASSKDTGYRVEAFF. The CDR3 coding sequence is TGTGCCAGCAGTAAAGACACGGGGTACAGAGTAGAAGCTTTCTTT.

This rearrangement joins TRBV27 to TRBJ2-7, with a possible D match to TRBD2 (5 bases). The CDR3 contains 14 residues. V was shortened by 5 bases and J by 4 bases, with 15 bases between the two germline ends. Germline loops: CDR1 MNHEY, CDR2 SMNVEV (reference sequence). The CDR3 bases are TGTGCCAGCAGTACACCAGAGCGGACGTACGAGCAGTACTTC. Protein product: CASSTPERTYEQYF.

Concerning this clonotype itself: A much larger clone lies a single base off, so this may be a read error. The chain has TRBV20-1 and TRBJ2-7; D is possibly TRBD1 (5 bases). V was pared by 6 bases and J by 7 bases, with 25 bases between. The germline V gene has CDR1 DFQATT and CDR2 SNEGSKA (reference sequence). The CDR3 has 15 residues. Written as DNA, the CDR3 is TGCAGTGCCTTCCCCCTTAGCAGGGCGGCGCGGGAGCAGTACTTC. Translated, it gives CSAFPLSRAAREQYF.

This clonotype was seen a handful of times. The CDR3 region has the DNA TGCGCCACCGCGTGGGATGAAGTGGGGACCGGGGAGCTGTTTTTT. It translates to CATAWDEVGTGELFF. The chain couples TRBV10-2 to TRBJ2-2, with D hard to call. This CDR3 region has 15 residues. Trimming stripped 10 bases from V and 5 bases from J, with 20 bases between. Per germline, CDR1 WSHSY and CDR2 SAAADI.

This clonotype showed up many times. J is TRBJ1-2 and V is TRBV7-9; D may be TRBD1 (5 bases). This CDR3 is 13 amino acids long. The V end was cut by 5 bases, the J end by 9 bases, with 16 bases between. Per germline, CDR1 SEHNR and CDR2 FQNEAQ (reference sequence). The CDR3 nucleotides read TGTGCCAGCAGCGCCGACAGCAAGTTCCGCTACACCTTC. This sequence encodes CASSADSKFRYTF.

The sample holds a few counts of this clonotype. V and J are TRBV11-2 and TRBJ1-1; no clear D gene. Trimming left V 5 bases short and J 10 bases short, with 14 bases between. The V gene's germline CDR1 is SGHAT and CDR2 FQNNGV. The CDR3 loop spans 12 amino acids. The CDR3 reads CASSLPGLRAFF. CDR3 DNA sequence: TGTGCCAGCAGCCTCCCAGGTTTACGAGCTTTCTTT.

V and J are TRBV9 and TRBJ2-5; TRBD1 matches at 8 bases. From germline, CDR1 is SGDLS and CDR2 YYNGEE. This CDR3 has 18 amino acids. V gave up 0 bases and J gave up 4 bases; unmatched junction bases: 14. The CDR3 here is CASSVGAGGAKRGETQYF. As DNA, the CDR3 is TGTGCCAGCAGCGTAGGTGCAGGGGGCGCGAAGAGGGGAGAGACCCAGTACTTC.

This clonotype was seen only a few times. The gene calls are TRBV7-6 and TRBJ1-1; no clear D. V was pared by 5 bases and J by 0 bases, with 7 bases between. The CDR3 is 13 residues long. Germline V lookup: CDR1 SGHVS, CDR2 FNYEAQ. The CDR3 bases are TGTGCCAGCAGCGCCCGTCTGAACACTGAAGCTTTCTTT. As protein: CASSARLNTEAFF.

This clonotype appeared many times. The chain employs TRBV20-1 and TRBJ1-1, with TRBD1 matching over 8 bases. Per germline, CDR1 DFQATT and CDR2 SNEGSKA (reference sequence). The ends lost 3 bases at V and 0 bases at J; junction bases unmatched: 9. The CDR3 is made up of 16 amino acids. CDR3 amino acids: CSARDRDRYMNTEAFF. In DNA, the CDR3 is TGCAGTGCTAGGGATCGGGACAGGTACATGAACACTGAAGCTTTCTTT.

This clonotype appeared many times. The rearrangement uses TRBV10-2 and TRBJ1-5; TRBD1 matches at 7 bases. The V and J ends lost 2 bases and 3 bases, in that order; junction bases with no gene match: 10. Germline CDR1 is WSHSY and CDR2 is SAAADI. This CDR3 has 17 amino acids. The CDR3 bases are TGCGCCAGCAGTGAGCCCCCGGGACAGACTTTCAATCAGCCCCAGCATTTT. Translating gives CASSEPPGQTFNQPQHF.